The 9 T cell receptor beta chains below come from one sample, sequenced in a study of blood T cell repertoires in COVID-19. Libraries were prepared by immunoSEQ multiplex PCR; TCRdb keeps only in-frame clonotypes and omits some of them. The sample gives over 400,000 clones, roughly nine tenths of which show up once; around 8% is in the top ten. The material sequenced was PBMCs or T cells enriched from blood (not recorded which). The receptor source for this set is a woman between 55 and 75 years old who had recovered from COVID-19.

The gene calls are TRBV2 and TRBJ2-7; the D gene is possibly TRBD2 (5 bases). CDR3 size: 13 residues. The V end was cut by 3 bases, the J end by 7 bases, with 13 bases between. Germline assignment: CDR1 SNHLY and CDR2 FYNNEI. In nucleotides, the CDR3 is TGTGCCAGCAGTGACAGCGCCCCGGGGGAGCAGTACGTC. As protein: CASSDSAPGEQYV.

This chain joins TRBV27 and TRBJ2-7; D might be TRBD1 (5 bases). With 6 bases removed from V and 3 bases from J, the gap between germline ends came to 12 bases. This CDR3 region has 13 residues. Germline CDR1 reads MNHEY; CDR2 reads SMNVEV (reference sequence). CDR3 in amino acids: CASRLGQNYEQYV. CDR3 DNA: TGTGCCAGCAGATTGGGGCAGAACTACGAGCAGTACGTC.

The chain recombines TRBV27 with TRBJ2-3; 13 bases are a match to TRBD2. This CDR3 is 16 amino acids long. Germline values: CDR1 MNHEY, CDR2 SMNVEV (reference sequence). Germline trimming cut 6 bases from V and 1 base from J; bases unmatched to any gene: 4. CDR3 in amino acids: CASSPGTSGGTDTQYF. The CDR3, as DNA: TGTGCCAGCAGCCCCGGGACTAGCGGGGGCACAGATACGCAGTATTTT.

This clone is a singleton in its sample. V usage is TRBV27 and J usage is TRBJ1-2, with D possibly matching TRBD1 (5 bases). The V and J ends lost 3 bases and 7 bases respectively, with 12 bases between them. The germline CDR1 and CDR2 sequences are MNHEY and SMNVEV (reference sequence). CDR3 length: 13 residues. DNA for the CDR3: TGTGCCAGCAGTTTTACGGGGGAGCTTGGCTACACCTTC. It encodes CASSFTGELGYTF.

This clone was recorded many times. The chain combines TRBV5-1 with TRBJ1-2; TRBD1 agrees at 7 bases. The V segment lost 4 bases and the J segment 4 bases; nucleotides outside the gene matches: 4. Germline lookup yields CDR1 SGHRS and CDR2 YFSETQ. This CDR3 is 13 amino acids long. The CDR3, as DNA: TGCGCCAGCAGCACCGGGACAGTCTATGGCTACACCTTC. It codes for CASSTGTVYGYTF. The complete variable domain, with remaining parts taken from reference TRBV5-1 and TRBJ1-2, reads KAGVTQTPRYLIKTRGQQVTLSCSPISGHRSVSWYQQTPGQGLQFLFEYFSETQRNKGNFPGRFSGRQFSNSRSEMNVSTLELGDSALYLCASSTGTVYGYTFGSGTRLTVV.

V is TRBV19 and J is TRBJ1-5; D is uncertain. The CDR3 spans 14 residues. Germline V lookup: CDR1 LNHDA, CDR2 SQIVND (reference sequence). V was shortened by 0 bases and J by 5 bases, with 8 bases between the two germline ends. The CDR3 sequence is CASSIDGKYQPQHF. The DNA of the CDR3 is TGTGCCAGTAGTATAGACGGGAAGTATCAGCCCCAGCATTTT.

The gene calls are TRBV11-2 and TRBJ1-6; tentative D call: TRBD1 (6 bases). The CDR3 spans 16 residues. CDR1 and CDR2 from the germline V gene are SGHAT and FQNNGV. V dropped 5 bases and J dropped 8 bases, with 19 bases sitting between them. The CDR3 reads CASSPRTVSYDSPLHF. The CDR3 DNA reads as TGTGCCAGCAGCCCCAGGACAGTGTCTTATGATTCACCCCTCCACTTT.

The rearrangement joins TRBV2 to TRBJ2-4; 7 bases are a match to TRBD1. The CDR3 runs 13 residues. The junction had 7 bases not matched to a gene; V was cut back by 9 bases and J by 5 bases. Per the germline V gene, CDR1 is SNHLY and CDR2 is FYNNEI. CDR3 coding DNA: TGTGCCAGTTCGGGACAGATACAAAACATTCAGTACTTC. Translating gives CASSGQIQNIQYF.

For this clone: A junction boundary mismatches the germline segment, possibly from a read error. The chain employs TRBV29-1 and TRBJ1-2; 9 nucleotides agree with TRBD1. The CDR3 loop spans 14 amino acids. The V gene's germline CDR1 is SQVTM and CDR2 ANQGSEA. The CDR3 DNA reads TGCAGCGTAGAAGGACAGGGGATCTTCTATGGCTACACCTTC. This translates into CSVEGQGIFYGYTF.